A single sample is the source of the 15 T cell receptor beta chains below, sequenced in a study of blood T cells in healthy people across ages (dated by TCRdb to the mid-2010s). Libraries came from 5' RACE. Reads for this sample came from an Illumina HiSeq 2500. A second PCR of about 6 to 11 cycles was run with a J-beta primer mix and a sample-barcoded 5' primer. TCRdb's own reprocessing of the public reads used fastp at Q25 and MiXCR and kept productive beta chains. Rows merge per CDR3 protein into single entries with the most common DNA and genes. Recorded for this sample are 600,000 or so distinct CDR3 sequences; under 25% of them occurred a single time. The top ten clonotypes cover approximately 3.7% of the sample. The sequenced sample was blood. The receptors stem from a man aged 65 to 85 in good health.

This clonotype was seen only a few times. V usage is TRBV2 and J usage is TRBJ2-5, with 7 bases lining up with TRBD2. J was trimmed by 1 base and V by 8 bases; bases with no gene match: 1. Germline V gene sequence: CDR1 SNHLY, CDR2 FYNNEI. This CDR3 has 12 amino acids. The chain's CDR3 is CASRLAQETQYF. CDR3 nucleotide sequence: TGTGCCAGCCGACTAGCCCAAGAGACCCAGTACTTC.

This clonotype was seen more than once but under ten times. One junction end disagrees with the germline gene, perhaps due to a read error. The chain carries TRBV5-6 and TRBJ2-1, with TRBD1 matching 7 bases. The CDR3 spans 15 residues. CDR1 SGHDT and CDR2 YYEEEE come from the germline V gene. CDR3 sequence: CAGSLPQGSYNEQFF. The DNA of the CDR3 is TGTGCCGGCAGCTTGCCACAGGGGTCCTACAATGAGCAGTTCTTC.

The genes are TRBV10-3 and TRBJ2-1, with 7 positions matching TRBD1. J gave up 8 bases and V 10 bases, and 11 bases lay outside the gene matches. CDR3 length: 13 residues. Germline CDR1 is ENHRY and CDR2 is SYGVKD. CDR3 residues: CATKQGSSDEQFF. CDR3 bases: TGTGCCACAAAACAGGGGTCCTCGGATGAGCAGTTCTTC.

This clonotype came up a few times. The chain links TRBV9 to TRBJ2-1, with 7 bases lining up with TRBD2. The junction had 7 bases not matched to a gene; V was cut back by 0 bases and J by 4 bases. Germline CDR1 and CDR2: SGDLS and YYNGEE. The CDR3 totals 16 residues. Here the CDR3 DNA reads TGTGCCAGCAGCGTAGGATCTAGCGGACCATACAATGAGCAGTTCTTC. Its protein product is CASSVGSSGPYNEQFF.

This clonotype has more than one count but fewer than ten. The chain employs TRBV7-2 and TRBJ2-4; D ambiguous. There are 15 residues in the CDR3. V was trimmed by 1 base and J by 7 bases, leaving 14 bases between them. The germline V gene encodes CDR1 SGHTA and CDR2 FQGNSA. CDR3 in DNA: TGTGCCAGCAGCTTAGTAGGTCAGGTCCGTAACATTCAGTACTTC. Protein sequence: CASSLVGQVRNIQYF.

The table lists this clonotype with a few counts. This rearrangement joins TRBV28 to TRBJ2-1; 7 bases align to TRBD2. The CDR3 has 15 amino acids. Germline loops: CDR1 MDHEN, CDR2 SYDVKM. J was trimmed by 9 bases and V by 3 bases; bases with no gene match: 11. CDR3 sequence: CASSLGGDYNPEQFF. Written as DNA, the CDR3 is TGTGCCAGCAGTTTGGGGGGGGACTATAATCCTGAGCAGTTCTTC.

This clonotype occurred a few times. The V and J genes are TRBV20-1 and TRBJ2-3, with D unresolved. From germline, CDR1 is DFQATT and CDR2 SNEGSKA (reference sequence). The V end lost 0 bases, the J end lost 0 bases, and 10 bases lay between the germline ends. There are 15 residues in the CDR3. DNA for the CDR3: TGCAGTGCTAGAGAGGGTTGGGCTAGCACAGATACGCAGTATTTT. The encoded protein is CSAREGWASTDTQYF.

This clonotype was picked up many times. CDR3 sequence reads: CASSSGLAGPTDTQYF. CDR3 coding DNA: TGTGCCAGCAGCTCAGGACTAGCGGGACCCACAGATACGCAGTATTTT. The chain couples TRBV11-2 to TRBJ2-3, with 12 bases aligning to TRBD2. Germline V lookup: CDR1 SGHAT, CDR2 FQNNGV. Germline trimming cut 4 bases from V and 2 bases from J; bases unmatched to any gene: 4. CDR3 size: 16 residues.

This clonotype was recorded at least ten times. This chain joins TRBV6-1 and TRBJ2-3, with a weak D call TRBD2 (6 bases). The CDR3 has 15 amino acids. Germline-derived CDR1 and CDR2 are MNHNS and SASEGT. The germline V and J ends were trimmed by 3 bases and 0 bases, with 10 bases remaining between them. CDR3 in amino acids: CASSEPSASTDTQYF. CDR3 coding DNA: TGTGCCAGCAGTGAGCCTAGCGCTAGCACAGATACGCAGTATTTT.

A few counts support this clonotype. The V and J genes are TRBV27 and TRBJ2-5; TRBD2 agrees at 8 bases. The J call is in doubt because the DNA end fits TRBJ2-7 better. Germline V gene sequence: CDR1 MNHEY, CDR2 SMNVEV (reference sequence). CDR3 length: 14 amino acids. The CDR3 sequence is CASSPRGLAAEQYF. Written as DNA, the CDR3 is TGTGCCAGCAGTCCACGAGGACTAGCAGCCGAGCAGTACTTC.

A few counts support this clonotype. V and J are TRBV2 and TRBJ2-5; a possible D gene is TRBD1 (6 bases). The DNA end lines up better with TRBJ2-1; the J call may be wrong. Germline-derived CDR1 and CDR2 are SNHLY and FYNNEI. The CDR3 consists of 13 residues. CDR3 in DNA: TGTGCCAGTAACAGGGTGCCCTACAATGAGCAGTTCTTC. Translated, it gives CASNRVPYNEQFF.

Many counts were recorded for this clonotype. This chain links TRBV7-3 with TRBJ2-1, with D tentatively TRBD1 (5 bases). Trimming cost V 6 bases and J 0 bases, with 15 bases left between them. The germline V gene encodes CDR1 SGHTA and CDR2 FQGTGA. The CDR3 is 16 residues long. DNA of the CDR3: TGTGCCAGCAGTATAAGGGGATTGGGCTCCTACAATGAGCAGTTCTTC. This encodes CASSIRGLGSYNEQFF.

Remarks on this clonotype: Sequence at one end of the junction differs from germline and may be a read error. CDR3 residues: CATSGDWDTQYF. The CDR3, as DNA: TGTGCCACCAGCGGAGATTGGGATACGCAGTATTTT. The chain links TRBV15 to TRBJ2-3; D gene ambiguous. The CDR3 loop spans 12 amino acids. Germline-derived CDR1 and CDR2 are LNHNV and YYDKDF (reference sequence).

This clonotype occurred once. The chain is built from TRBV5-1 and TRBJ2-5; TRBD1 is a possible D gene (6 bases). TRBJ2-7 matches the DNA end more closely, so the J call is doubtful. The CDR3 consists of 15 residues. In germline, CDR1 is SGHRS, CDR2 YFSETQ. The CDR3 here is CASSLGTIYSYEQYF. As DNA, the CDR3 is TGCGCCAGCAGCCTTGGGACAATCTACTCCTACGAGCAGTACTTC.

V usage is TRBV9 and J usage is TRBJ1-1; tentative D call: TRBD1 (5 bases). The CDR3 contains 13 residues. Trimming took off 3 bases at V and 2 bases at J, with 8 bases between the two ends. CDR1 SGDLS and CDR2 YYNGEE come from the germline V gene. The CDR3 is CASSGGGNTEAFF. The CDR3 nucleotides read TGTGCCAGCAGCGGTGGGGGAAACACTGAAGCTTTCTTT.